This TCR beta chain was obtained from a study of blood T cell repertoires in COVID-19 (dated by TCRdb to about 2020). Study-level background: Samples covering the acute and convalescent phases of COVID-19 were provided by collaborators in the United States, Italy and Spain. The repertoires were released in a freely available public database intended as a resource for research on the immune response to SARS-CoV-2. Subjects who had been exposed to COVID-19, were actively infected with it, or had recovered from it provided the deeply sampled blood TCRbeta repertoires that made up the dataset. The prospective study material was composed of cDNA or gDNA derived from T cells, B-cell-depleted T cells, or PBMCs. Sample metadata almost always included a de-identified subject ID, COVID-19 status, age in years and sex. The samples were drawn from the first 160 participants of the ongoing ImmuneRACE study and from 1,254 subjects provided by 6 global collaborators. HLA class I and class II types, where available, came from metadata supplied by the sample provider rather than from assay-based typing. The paper as a whole reports these results and caveats: The amount of clinical and demographic metadata varied by source and participant and was provided uncurated.

TCRbeta CDR3 regions were amplified from genomic DNA using the immunoSEQ Assay, a bias-controlled multiplex PCR. Regarding the original processing steps: The number of nucleated cells in each sample was estimated by amplification of reference gene primers within the assay. To quantify the absolute abundance of each unique TCRbeta CDR3 rearrangement, sequence reads were collapsed and filtered. Productive Simpson clonality was computed per sample as the square root of Simpson's diversity index over productive rearrangements. TCRdb limited this immuneACCESS table to in-frame rearrangements with V and J called. A share of clones is missing; checked studies link under half to unresolved V genes, and the rest is unexplained. V, J and clone size are taken as reported in that table, and D and trimming were inferred from the DNA itself. The sample data list 120,000 to 150,000 clones, and approximately 82% of these were observed just once. The ten largest account for roughly 15% of the sample.

Each collaborating institution followed its own protocols to collect whole blood in K2EDTA tubes. For TCRbeta analysis, collaborators shipped samples in one of three forms: frozen whole blood, isolated PBMCs, or DNA extracted from either of those sample types. Worth noting for this clone: Which antigen it targets is not known. It has no much larger one-base neighbor in the sample; base qualities were not kept.

Sequencing was done on a sample of peripheral blood. This clonotype was sampled from a human donor with acute or convalescent COVID-19. The donor label of this sample is uncertain.

Read as DNA, the sequence is TGTGCCACCAGTGACAAGACCGGGACTAGCGGGGGGGCCCACGAGCAGTTCTTC. Translated, it reads CATSDKTGTSGGAHEQFF. The rearranged chain carries TRBV24-1 and TRBJ2-1; 16 nucleotides in the junction match TRBD2. CDR1 KGHDR and CDR2 SFDVKD were looked up in the germline V gene. CDR3 length: 18 amino acids, cysteine to phenylalanine. Just the 54-base CDR3 DNA is kept, in frame starting at base 1. Compared with germline, V lacks 4 bases and J lacks 10 bases; bases without a gene match: 12.